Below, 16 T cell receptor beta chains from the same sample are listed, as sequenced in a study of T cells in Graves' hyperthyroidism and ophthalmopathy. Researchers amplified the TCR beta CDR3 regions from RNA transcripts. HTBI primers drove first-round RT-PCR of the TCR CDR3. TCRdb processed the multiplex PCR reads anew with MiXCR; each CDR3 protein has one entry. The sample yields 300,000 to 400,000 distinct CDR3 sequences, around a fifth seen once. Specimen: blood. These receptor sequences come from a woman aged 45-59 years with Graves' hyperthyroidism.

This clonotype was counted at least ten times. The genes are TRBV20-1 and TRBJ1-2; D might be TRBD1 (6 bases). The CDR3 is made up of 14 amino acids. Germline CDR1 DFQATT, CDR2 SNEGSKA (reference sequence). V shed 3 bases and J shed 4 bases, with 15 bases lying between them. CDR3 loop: CSARRGALVYGYTF. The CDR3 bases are TGCAGTGCTAGGAGGGGGGCTCTCGTCTATGGCTACACCTTC.

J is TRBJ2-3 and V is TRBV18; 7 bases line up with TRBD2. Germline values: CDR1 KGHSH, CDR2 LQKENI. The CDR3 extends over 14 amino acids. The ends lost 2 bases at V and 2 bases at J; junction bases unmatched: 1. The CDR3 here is CASSPGGVTDTQYF. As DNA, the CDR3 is TGTGCCAGCTCACCAGGGGGGGTCACAGATACGCAGTATTTT.

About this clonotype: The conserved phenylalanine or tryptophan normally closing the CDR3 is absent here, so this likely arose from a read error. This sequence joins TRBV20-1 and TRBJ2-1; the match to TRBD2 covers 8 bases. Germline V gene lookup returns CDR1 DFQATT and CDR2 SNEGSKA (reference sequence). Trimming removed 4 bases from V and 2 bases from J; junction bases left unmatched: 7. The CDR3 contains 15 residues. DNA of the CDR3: TGCAGTGCTAATTTTGGCGGGGGGACCTACAATGAGCAGTTCCTC. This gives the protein CSANFGGGTYNEQFL.

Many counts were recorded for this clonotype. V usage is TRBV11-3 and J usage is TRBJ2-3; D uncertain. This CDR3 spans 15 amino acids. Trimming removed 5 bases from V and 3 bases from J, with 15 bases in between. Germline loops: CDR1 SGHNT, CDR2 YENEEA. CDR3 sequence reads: CASSEGPSRTDTQYF. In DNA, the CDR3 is TGTGCCAGCAGCGAAGGGCCAAGTAGAACAGATACGCAGTATTTT. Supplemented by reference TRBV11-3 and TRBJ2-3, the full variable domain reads EAGVVQSPRYKIIEKKQPVAFWCNPISGHNTLYWYLQNLGQGPELLIRYENEEAVDDSQLPKDRFSAERLKGVDSTLKIQPAELGDSAVYLCASSEGPSRTDTQYFGPGTRLTVL.

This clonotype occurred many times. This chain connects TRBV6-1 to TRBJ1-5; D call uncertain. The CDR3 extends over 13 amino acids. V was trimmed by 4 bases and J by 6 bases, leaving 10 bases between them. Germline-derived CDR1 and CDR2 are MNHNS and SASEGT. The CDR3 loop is CASSAMGLQPQHF. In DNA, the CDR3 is TGTGCCAGCAGTGCGATGGGCCTTCAGCCCCAGCATTTT.

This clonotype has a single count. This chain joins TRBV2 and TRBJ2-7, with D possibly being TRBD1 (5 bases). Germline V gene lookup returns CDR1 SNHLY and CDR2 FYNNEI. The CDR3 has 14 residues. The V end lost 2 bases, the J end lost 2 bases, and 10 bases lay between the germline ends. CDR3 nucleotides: TGTGCCAGCAGTGAACAGGGTATCCCCTACGAGCAGTACTTC. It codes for CASSEQGIPYEQYF.

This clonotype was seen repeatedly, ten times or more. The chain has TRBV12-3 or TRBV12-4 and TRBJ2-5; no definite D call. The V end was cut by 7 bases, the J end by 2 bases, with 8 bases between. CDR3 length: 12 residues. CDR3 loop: CASTGNQETQYF. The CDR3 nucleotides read TGTGCCAGCACTGGCAATCAAGAGACCCAGTACTTC.

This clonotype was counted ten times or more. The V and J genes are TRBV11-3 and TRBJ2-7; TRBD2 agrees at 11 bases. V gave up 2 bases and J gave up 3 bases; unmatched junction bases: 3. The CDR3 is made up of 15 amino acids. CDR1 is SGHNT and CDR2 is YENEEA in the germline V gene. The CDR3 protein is CASSLTGTSGYEQYF. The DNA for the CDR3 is TGTGCCAGCAGCTTAACCGGGACTAGCGGCTACGAGCAGTACTTC.

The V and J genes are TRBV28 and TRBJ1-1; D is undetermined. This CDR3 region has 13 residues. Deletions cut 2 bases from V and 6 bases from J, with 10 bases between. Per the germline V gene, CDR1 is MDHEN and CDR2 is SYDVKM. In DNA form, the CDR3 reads TGTGCCAGCAGTTTACAGAGTCAACCTGAAGCTTTCTTT. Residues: CASSLQSQPEAFF.

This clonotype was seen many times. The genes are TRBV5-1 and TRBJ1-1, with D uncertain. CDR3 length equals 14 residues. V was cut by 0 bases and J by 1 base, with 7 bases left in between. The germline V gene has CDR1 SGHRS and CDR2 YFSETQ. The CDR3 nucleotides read TGCGCCAGCAGCTTGGACAGAAAGAACACTGAAGCTTTCTTT. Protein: CASSLDRKNTEAFF. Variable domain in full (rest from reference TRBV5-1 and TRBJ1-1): KAGVTQTPRYLIKTRGQQVTLSCSPISGHRSVSWYQQTPGQGLQFLFEYFSETQRNKGNFPGRFSGRQFSNSRSEMNVSTLELGDSALYLCASSLDRKNTEAFFGQGTRLTVV.

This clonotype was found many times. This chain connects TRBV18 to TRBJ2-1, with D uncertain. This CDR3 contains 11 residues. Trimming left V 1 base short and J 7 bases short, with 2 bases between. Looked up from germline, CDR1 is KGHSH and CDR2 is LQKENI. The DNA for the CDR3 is TGTGCCAGCTCACCACTAAATGAGCAGTTCTTC. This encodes CASSPLNEQFF.

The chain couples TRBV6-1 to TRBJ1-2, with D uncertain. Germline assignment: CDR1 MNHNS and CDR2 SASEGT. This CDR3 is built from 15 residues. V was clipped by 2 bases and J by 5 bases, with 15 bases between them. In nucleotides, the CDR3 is TGTGCCAGCAGTGAACGCCCGTTAGAATGGTATGGCTACACCTTC. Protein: CASSERPLEWYGYTF.

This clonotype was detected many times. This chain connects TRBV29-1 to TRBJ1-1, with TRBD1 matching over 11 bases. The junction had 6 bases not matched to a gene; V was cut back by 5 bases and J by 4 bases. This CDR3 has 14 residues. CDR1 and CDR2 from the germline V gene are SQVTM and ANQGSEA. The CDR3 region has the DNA TGCAGCGTTCGACCCGGGACAGGGGGCACTGAAGCTTTCTTT. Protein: CSVRPGTGGTEAFF.

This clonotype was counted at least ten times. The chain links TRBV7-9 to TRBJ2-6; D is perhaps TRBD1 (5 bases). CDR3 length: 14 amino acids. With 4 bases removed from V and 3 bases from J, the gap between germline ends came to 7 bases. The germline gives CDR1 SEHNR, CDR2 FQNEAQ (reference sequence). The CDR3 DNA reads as TGTGCCAGCAGCTCAGGGATTGGGGCCAACGTCCTGACTTTC. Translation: CASSSGIGANVLTF. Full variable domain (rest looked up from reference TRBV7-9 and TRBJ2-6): DTGVSQNPRHKITKRGQNVTFRCDPISEHNRLYWYRQTLGQGPEFLTYFQNEAQLEKSRLLSDRFSAERPKGSFSTLEIQRTEQGDSAMYLCASSSGIGANVLTFGAGSRLTVL.

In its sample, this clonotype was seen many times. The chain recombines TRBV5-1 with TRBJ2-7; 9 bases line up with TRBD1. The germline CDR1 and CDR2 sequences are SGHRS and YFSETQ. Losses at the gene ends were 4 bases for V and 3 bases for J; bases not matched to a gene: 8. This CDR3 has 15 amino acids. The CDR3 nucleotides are TGCGCCAGCAGCCAGGACTGGGACAGGGACTACGAGCAGTACTTC. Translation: CASSQDWDRDYEQYF.

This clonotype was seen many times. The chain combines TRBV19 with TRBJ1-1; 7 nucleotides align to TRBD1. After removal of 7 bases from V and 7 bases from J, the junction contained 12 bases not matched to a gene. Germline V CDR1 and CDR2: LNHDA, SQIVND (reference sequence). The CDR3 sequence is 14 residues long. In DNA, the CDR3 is TGTGCCAGTACCGCCGGAGGGACAGCGCGTGAAGCTTTCTTT. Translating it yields CASTAGGTAREAFF.